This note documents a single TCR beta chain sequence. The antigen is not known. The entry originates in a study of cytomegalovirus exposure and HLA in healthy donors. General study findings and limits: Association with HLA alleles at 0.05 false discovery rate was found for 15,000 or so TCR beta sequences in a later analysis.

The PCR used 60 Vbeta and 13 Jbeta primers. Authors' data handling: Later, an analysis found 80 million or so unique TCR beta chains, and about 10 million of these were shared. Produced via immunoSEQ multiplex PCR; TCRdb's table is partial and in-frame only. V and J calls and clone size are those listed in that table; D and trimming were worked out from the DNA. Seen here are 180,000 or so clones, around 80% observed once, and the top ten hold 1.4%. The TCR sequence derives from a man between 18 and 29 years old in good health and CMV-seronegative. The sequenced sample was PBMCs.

CDR3 bases: TGTGCCAGTAGTGTACAGGTGGACACTGAAGCTTTCTTT. Its translation: CASSVQVDTEAFF. The chain links TRBV19 to TRBJ1-1; tentative D call: TRBD1 (5 bases). V lost 5 bases, J lost 3 bases, and 10 bases lay in between. The germline gives CDR1 LNHDA, CDR2 SQIVND (reference sequence). This CDR3 has 13 amino acids.